The clone carrying this TCR beta chain was seen repeatedly, ten times or more. Its antigen is not identified. This CDR3 has 15 amino acids. With V trimmed by 9 bases and J by 3 bases, 11 bases remained unmatched. The sample comes from a study of molecular identifiers for immune sequencing clone quantification. General observations from the study: Jurkat TCR RNA spiked in from one cell could reportedly be detected among about a million naive cells. Whereas naive cells kept under 1% of molecules in clones above 20 RNA copies, such clones held over 97% in effectors.

In the sort, naive CD8 T cells were defined as CD8+CD4-CCR7+CD45RA+. Using its own MiXCR run on the PCR reads, TCRdb lists one record per CDR3 protein. The data hold a few hundred thousand distinct CDR3 sequences, with approximately 25% observed a single time. The chain links TRBV12-3 or TRBV12-4 to TRBJ2-3; TRBD2 matches at 8 bases. The origin of this receptor is a human donor in good health. Some libraries in this study had Jurkat cell RNA spiked in. Source material: naive CD8+ T cells from blood, with Jurkat cell RNA spiked in. Subset defined: FACS-sorted CD8+CD4-CCR7+CD45RA+ naive T cells. The CDR3 DNA reads TGTGCCAGTGGCCTAGCGGGCCCCTCGACAGATACGCAGTATTTT. Translation: CASGLAGPSTDTQYF.